This T cell receptor beta chain was sequenced during a study of blood T cell repertoires in COVID-19. Study-level information: Specimens from acute and convalescent COVID-19 originated in the United States, Italy and Spain. Sources were T cells, B-cell-depleted T cells, or PBMCs; the material itself was cDNA or gDNA.

Germline lookup yields CDR1 SGHNT and CDR2 YYREEE (reference sequence). The CDR3 runs 16 residues. Trimming at V came to 1 base and at J to 4 bases, leaving 10 bases not matched to a gene. Measured with immunoSEQ multiplex PCR; TCRdb has only the in-frame clones, and not every one. The sample gives 250,000 to 300,000 clones, 85% of which show up once; 6.6% is in the top ten. Participant-given clinical history determined each cohort assignment. The chain uses TRBV5-4 and TRBJ1-2; 7 bases fit TRBD1. This clonotype was sampled from a woman between 50 and 59 years old who had been exposed to COVID-19. The sequenced sample was PBMCs or T cells enriched from blood (not recorded which). Written as DNA, the CDR3 is TGTGCCAGCAGCTTGAGACTAGGGACAGCGACCTATGGCTACACCTTC. This gives the protein CASSLRLGTATYGYTF.